These 3 T cell receptor beta chains were all obtained from the same sample, sequenced in a study of T cells in Graves' hyperthyroidism and ophthalmopathy. RNA transcripts gave rise to amplified TCR beta CDR3 regions. Carried out on the TCR CDR3, a first-round RT-PCR used the HTBI primer set. TCRdb recomputed calls from the multiplex PCR reads with MiXCR, one row per CDR3 protein. The sample shows hundreds of thousands of distinct CDR3 sequences, 45% of them seen only once. Sequenced material: peripheral blood or thyroid tissue (not recorded which). The receptor source for this set is an adult man with Graves' disease, either hyperthyroidism or ophthalmopathy (not recorded which).

There are a few counts of this clonotype. The chain couples TRBV12-3 or TRBV12-4 to TRBJ1-2, with D perhaps TRBD1 (6 bases). Trimming cost V 5 bases and J 0 bases, with 13 bases left between them. This CDR3 contains 15 residues. As DNA, the CDR3 is TGTGCCAGCAGTGGCCGGGGGGCCACTAACTATGGCTACACCTTC. Translation gives CASSGRGATNYGYTF.

The chain recombines TRBV20-1 with TRBJ1-5; 7 nucleotides align to TRBD1. The V gene's germline CDR1 is DFQATT and CDR2 SNEGSKA (reference sequence). This CDR3 region has 15 residues. Trimming cost V 5 bases and J 4 bases; bases outside gene matches: 11. CDR3: CSALRSGGRNQPQHF. The CDR3, as DNA: TGCAGTGCTCTGCGGTCAGGGGGACGAAATCAGCCCCAGCATTTT.

As for this clonotype: This is likely a read error, given that the CDR3 carries no conserved phenylalanine or tryptophan at its end. This rearrangement joins TRBV7-2 to TRBJ1-2, with D unresolved. V dropped 3 bases and J dropped 5 bases, with 16 bases sitting between them. The germline V gene has CDR1 SGHTA and CDR2 FQGNSA. The length of the CDR3 is 15 residues. In DNA, the CDR3 is TGTGCCAGCAGCTTGTTCGTCAGGCCGAGGTATGGCTACACCCTC. The encoded protein is CASSLFVRPRYGYTL.